What follows describes a single T cell receptor beta chain. Trimming stripped 1 base from V and 5 bases from J, with 11 bases between. Germline CDR1 reads SEHNR; CDR2 reads FQNEAQ (reference sequence). The CDR3 runs 14 residues. TCRdb re-called the 5' RACE reads with MiXCR, one entry per CDR3 protein. The repertoire holds tens of thousands of distinct CDR3 sequences, with roughly a sixth as singletons. The sample is drawn from a study of early T cells in non-severe SARS-CoV-2 infection. Sequenced sample: whole blood. This chain connects TRBV7-9 to TRBJ1-1; tentatively, D is TRBD1 (5 bases). This sequence was found in an adult who was a healthcare worker with PCR-confirmed SARS-CoV-2 infection or an uninfected control (not recorded which). CDR3 nucleotide sequence: TGTGCCAGCAGCTTAGAGGGGAGTGGAACTGAAGCTTTCTTT. Translation gives CASSLEGSGTEAFF.